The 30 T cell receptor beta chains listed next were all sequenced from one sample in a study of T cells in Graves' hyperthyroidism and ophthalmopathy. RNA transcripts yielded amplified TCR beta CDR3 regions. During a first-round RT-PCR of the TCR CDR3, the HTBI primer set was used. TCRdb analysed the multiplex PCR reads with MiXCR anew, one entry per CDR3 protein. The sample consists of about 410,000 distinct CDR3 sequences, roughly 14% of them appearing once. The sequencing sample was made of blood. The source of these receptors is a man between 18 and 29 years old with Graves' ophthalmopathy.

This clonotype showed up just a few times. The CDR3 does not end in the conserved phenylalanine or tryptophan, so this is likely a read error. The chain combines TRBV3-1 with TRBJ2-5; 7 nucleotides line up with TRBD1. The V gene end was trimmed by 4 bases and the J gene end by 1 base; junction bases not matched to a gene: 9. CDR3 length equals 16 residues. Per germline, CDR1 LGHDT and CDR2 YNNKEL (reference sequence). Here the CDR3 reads CASSLRGHRGQETQYL. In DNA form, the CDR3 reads TGTGCCAGCAGCCTTAGGGGGCATAGGGGCCAAGAGACCCAGTACCTC.

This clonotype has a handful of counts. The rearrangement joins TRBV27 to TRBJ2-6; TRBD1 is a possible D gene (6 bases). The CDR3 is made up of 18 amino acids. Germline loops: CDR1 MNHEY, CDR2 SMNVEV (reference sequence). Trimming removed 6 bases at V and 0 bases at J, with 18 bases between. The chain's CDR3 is CASRQGWGIGSGANVLTF. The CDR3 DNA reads TGTGCCAGCAGACAGGGTTGGGGGATTGGCTCTGGGGCCAACGTCCTGACTTTC.

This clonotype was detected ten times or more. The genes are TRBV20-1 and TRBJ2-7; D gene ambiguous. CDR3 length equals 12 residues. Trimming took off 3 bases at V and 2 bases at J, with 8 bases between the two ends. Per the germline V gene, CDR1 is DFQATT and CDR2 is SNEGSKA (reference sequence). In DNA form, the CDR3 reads TGCAGTGCTAGCGGCAGAGCCTACGAGCAGTACTTC. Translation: CSASGRAYEQYF.

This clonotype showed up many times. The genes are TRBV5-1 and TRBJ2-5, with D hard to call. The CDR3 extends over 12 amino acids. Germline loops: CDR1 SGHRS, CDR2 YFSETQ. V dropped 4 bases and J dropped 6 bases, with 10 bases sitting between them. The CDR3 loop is CASSLPPQTQYF. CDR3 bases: TGCGCCAGCAGCCTGCCTCCCCAGACCCAGTACTTC. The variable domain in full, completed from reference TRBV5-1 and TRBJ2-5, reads KAGVTQTPRYLIKTRGQQVTLSCSPISGHRSVSWYQQTPGQGLQFLFEYFSETQRNKGNFPGRFSGRQFSNSRSEMNVSTLELGDSALYLCASSLPPQTQYFGPGTRLLVL.

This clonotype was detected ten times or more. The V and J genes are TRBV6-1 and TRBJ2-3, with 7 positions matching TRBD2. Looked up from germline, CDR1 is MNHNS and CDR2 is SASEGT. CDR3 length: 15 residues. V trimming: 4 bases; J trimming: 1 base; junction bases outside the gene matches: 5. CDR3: CASSGLARGTDTQYF. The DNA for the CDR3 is TGTGCCAGCAGTGGACTAGCACGCGGCACAGATACGCAGTATTTT.

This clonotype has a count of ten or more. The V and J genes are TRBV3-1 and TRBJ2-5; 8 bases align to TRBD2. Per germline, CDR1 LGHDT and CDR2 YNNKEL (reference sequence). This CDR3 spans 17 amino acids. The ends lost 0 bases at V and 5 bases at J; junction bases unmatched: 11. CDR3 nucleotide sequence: TGTGCCAGCAGCCAAGACTCCCTGGGCGGGAGGTGGGAGACCCAGTACTTC. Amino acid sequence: CASSQDSLGGRWETQYF.

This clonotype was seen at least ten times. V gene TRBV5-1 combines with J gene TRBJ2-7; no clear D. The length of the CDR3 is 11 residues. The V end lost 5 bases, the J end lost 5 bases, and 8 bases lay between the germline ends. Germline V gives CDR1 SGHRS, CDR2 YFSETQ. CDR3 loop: CASSVLNEQYF. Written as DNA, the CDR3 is TGCGCCAGCAGTGTCCTAAACGAGCAGTACTTC.

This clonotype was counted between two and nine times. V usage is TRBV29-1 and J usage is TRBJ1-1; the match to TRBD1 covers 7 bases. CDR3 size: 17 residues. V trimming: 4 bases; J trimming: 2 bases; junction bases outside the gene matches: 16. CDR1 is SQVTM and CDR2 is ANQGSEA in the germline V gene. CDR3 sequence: CSVVVRQGGVENTEAFF. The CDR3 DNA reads TGCAGCGTTGTGGTCCGGCAGGGGGGGGTGGAAAACACTGAAGCTTTCTTT. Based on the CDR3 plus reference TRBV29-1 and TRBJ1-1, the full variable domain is SAVISQKPSRDICQRGTSLTIQCQVDSQVTMMFWYRQQPGQSLTLIATANQGSEATYESGFVIDKFPISRPNLTFSTLTVSNMSPEDSSIYLCSVVVRQGGVENTEAFFGQGTRLTVV.

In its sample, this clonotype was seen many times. In DNA form, the CDR3 reads TGTGCCTGGAGTATGGGACGGACTGAAGCTTTCTTT. Translation: CAWSMGRTEAFF. The chain couples TRBV30 to TRBJ1-1, with a tentative D call TRBD1 (5 bases). This CDR3 comprises 12 residues. V was pared by 2 bases and J by 5 bases, with 9 bases between. The germline gives CDR1 GTSNPN, CDR2 SVGIG (reference sequence).

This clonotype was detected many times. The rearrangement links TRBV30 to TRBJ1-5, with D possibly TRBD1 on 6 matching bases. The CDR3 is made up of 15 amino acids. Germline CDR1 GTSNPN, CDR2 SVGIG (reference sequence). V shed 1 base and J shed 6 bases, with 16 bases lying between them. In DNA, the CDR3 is TGTGCCTGGAGTGCAGGGACACCTGGGACTCAGCCCCAGCATTTT. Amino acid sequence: CAWSAGTPGTQPQHF.

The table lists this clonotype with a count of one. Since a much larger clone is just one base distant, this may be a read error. The CDR3 bases are TGTGCCAGCAGTTCTCGAGGACAGGGCGCAGCTTTCTTT. Translation: CASSSRGQGAAFF. The chain couples TRBV27 to TRBJ1-1; 8 bases line up with TRBD1. Germline values: CDR1 MNHEY, CDR2 SMNVEV (reference sequence). CDR3 length equals 13 residues. Trimming removed 4 bases from V and 10 bases from J; junction bases left unmatched: 8.

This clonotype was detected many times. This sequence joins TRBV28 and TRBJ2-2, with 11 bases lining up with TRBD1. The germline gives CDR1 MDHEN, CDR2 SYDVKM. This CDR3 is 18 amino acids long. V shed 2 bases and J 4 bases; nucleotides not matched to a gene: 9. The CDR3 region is CASSLPRLGTGGTGELFF. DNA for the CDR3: TGTGCCAGCAGTTTACCCCGCCTTGGGACAGGGGGCACCGGGGAGCTGTTTTTT.

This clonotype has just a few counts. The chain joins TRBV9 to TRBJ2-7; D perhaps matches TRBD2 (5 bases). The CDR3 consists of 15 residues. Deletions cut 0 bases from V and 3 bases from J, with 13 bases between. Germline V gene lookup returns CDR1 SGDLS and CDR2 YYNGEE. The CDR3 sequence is CASSVGGSDHYEQYF. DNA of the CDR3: TGTGCCAGCAGCGTAGGAGGGAGTGATCACTACGAGCAGTACTTC.

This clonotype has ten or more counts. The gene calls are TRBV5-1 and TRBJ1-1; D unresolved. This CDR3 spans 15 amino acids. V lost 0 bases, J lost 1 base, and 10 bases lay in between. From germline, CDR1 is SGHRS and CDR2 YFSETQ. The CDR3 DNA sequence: TGCGCCAGCAGCTTGGGGGTTCGGGGGAACACTGAAGCTTTCTTT. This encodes CASSLGVRGNTEAFF.

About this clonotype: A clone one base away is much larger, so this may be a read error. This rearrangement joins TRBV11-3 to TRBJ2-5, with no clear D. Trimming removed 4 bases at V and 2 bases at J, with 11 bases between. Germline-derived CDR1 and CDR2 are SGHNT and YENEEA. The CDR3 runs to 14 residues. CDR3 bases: TGTGCCAGCAGCTCCCCACTCGCACAAGAGACCCAGTACTTC. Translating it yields CASSSPLAQETQYF. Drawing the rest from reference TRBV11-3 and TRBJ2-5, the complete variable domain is EAGVVQSPRYKIIEKKQPVAFWCNPISGHNTLYWYLQNLGQGPELLIRYENEEAVDDSQLPKDRFSAERLKGVDSTLKIQPAELGDSAVYLCASSSPLAQETQYFGPGTRLLVL.

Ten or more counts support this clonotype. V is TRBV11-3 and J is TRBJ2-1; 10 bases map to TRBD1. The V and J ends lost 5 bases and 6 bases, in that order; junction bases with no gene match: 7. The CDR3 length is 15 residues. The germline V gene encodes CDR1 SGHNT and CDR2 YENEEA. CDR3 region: CASSPPGTGVNEQFF. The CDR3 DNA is TGTGCCAGCAGCCCCCCCGGGACAGGGGTCAATGAGCAGTTCTTC.

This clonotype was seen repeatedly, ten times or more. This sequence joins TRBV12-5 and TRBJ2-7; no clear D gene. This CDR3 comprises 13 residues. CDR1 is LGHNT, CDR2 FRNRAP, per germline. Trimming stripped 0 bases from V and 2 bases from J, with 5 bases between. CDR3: CASGLVPPYEQYF. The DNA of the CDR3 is TGTGCTAGTGGTTTGGTACCCCCCTACGAGCAGTACTTC.

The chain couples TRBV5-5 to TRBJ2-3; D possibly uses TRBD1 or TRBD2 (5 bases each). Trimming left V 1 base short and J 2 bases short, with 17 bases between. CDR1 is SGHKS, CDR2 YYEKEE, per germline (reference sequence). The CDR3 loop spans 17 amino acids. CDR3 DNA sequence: TGTGCCAGCAGCTTGTGGGGGTTTAGGGACGTCACAGATACGCAGTATTTT. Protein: CASSLWGFRDVTDTQYF. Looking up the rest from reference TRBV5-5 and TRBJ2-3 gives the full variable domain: DAGVTQSPTHLIKTRGQQVTLRCSPISGHKSVSWYQQVLGQGPQFIFQYYEKEERGRGNFPDRFSARQFPNYSSELNVNALLLGDSALYLCASSLWGFRDVTDTQYFGPGTRLTVL.

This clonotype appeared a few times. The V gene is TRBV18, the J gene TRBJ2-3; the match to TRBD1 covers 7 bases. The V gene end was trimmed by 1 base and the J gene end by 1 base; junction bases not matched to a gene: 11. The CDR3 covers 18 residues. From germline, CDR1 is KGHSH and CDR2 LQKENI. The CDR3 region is CASSPQETGRLGTDTQYF. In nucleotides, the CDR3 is TGTGCCAGCTCACCACAGGAGACAGGGCGACTCGGCACAGATACGCAGTATTTT. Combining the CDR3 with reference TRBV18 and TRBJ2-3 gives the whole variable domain NAGVMQNPRHLVRRRGQEARLRCSPMKGHSHVYWYRQLPEEGLKFMVYLQKENIIDESGMPKERFSAEFPKEGPSILRIQQVVRGDSAAYFCASSPQETGRLGTDTQYFGPGTRLTVL.

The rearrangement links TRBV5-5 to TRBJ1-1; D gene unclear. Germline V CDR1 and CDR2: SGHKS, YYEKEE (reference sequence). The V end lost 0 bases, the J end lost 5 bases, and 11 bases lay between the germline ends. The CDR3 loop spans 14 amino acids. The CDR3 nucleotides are TGTGCCAGCAGCTTGGTGGAGAGAGCTACTGAAGCTTTCTTT. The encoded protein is CASSLVERATEAFF.

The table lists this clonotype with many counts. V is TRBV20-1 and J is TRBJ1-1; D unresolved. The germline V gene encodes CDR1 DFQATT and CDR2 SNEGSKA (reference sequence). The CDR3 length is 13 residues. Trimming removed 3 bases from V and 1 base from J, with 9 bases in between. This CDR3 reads CSASFLRNTEAFF. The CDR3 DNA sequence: TGCAGTGCTAGTTTCCTACGGAACACTGAAGCTTTCTTT.

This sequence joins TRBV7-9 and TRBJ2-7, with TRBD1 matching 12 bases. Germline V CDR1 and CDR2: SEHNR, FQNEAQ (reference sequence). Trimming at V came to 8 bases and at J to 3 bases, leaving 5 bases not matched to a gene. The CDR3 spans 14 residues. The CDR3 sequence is CASFGTGGFYEQYF. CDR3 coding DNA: TGTGCCAGCTTCGGGACAGGGGGCTTCTACGAGCAGTACTTC.

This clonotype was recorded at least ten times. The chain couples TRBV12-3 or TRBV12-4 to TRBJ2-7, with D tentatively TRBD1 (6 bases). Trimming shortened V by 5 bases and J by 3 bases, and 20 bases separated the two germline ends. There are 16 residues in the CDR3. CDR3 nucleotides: TGTGCCAGCAGTCCCCGGGACACCGAACCTATCTACGAGCAGTACTTC. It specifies CASSPRDTEPIYEQYF.

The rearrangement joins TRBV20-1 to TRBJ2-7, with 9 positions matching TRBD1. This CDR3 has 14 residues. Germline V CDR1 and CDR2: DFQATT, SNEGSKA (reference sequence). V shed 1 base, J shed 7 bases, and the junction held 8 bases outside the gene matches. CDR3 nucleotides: TGCAGTGCTAGAGGGGACAGGGTATTAGAAGAGCAGTACTTC. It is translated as CSARGDRVLEEQYF.

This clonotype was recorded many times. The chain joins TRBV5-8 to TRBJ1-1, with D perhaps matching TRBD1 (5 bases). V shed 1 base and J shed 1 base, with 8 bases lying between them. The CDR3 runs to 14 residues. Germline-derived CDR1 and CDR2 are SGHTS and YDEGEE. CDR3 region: CASSLPGPNTEAFF. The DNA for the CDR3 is TGTGCCAGCAGCTTGCCGGGGCCGAACACTGAAGCTTTCTTT.

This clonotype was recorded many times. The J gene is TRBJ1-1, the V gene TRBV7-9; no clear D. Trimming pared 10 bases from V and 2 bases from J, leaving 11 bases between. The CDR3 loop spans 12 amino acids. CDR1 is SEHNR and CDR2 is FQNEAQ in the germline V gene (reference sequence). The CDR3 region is CATRVANTEAFF. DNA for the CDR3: TGTGCCACTCGGGTAGCAAACACTGAAGCTTTCTTT.

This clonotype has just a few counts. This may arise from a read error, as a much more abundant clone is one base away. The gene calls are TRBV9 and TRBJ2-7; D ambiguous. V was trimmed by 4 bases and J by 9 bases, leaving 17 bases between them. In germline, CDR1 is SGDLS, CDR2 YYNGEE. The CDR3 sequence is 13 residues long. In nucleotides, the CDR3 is TGTGCCAGCAGCCAAGGTGCCAGCACTCCGCAGTACTTC. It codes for CASSQGASTPQYF. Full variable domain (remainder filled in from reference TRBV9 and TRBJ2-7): DSGVTQTPKHLITATGQRVTLRCSPRSGDLSVYWYQQSLDQGLQFLIQYYNGEERAKGNILERFSAQQFPDLHSELNLSSLELGDSALYFCASSQGASTPQYFGPGTRLTVT.

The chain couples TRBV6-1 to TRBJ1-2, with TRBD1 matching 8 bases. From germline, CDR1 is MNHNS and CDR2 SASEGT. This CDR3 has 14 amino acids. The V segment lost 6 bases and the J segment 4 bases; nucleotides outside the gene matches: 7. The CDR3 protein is CASRADRAGYGYTF. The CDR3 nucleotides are TGTGCCAGCAGAGCGGACAGGGCAGGCTATGGCTACACCTTC.

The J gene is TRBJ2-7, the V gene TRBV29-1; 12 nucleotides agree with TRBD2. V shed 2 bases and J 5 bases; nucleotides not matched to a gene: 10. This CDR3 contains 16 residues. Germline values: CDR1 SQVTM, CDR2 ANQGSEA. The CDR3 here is CSVEKGATSGRNEQYF. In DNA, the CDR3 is TGCAGCGTTGAAAAGGGGGCGACTAGCGGGAGAAACGAGCAGTACTTC.

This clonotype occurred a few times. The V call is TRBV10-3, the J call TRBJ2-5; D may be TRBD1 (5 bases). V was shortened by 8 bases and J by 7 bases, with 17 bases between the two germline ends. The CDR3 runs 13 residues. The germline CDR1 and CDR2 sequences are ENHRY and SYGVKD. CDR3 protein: CAIGKGPGPTQYF. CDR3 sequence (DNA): TGTGCCATCGGCAAAGGCCCAGGGCCGACCCAGTACTTC.